The source of this T cell receptor (beta chain) is a study of graft-versus-host responses after intestinal transplantation. V was trimmed by 2 bases and J by 0 bases, leaving 29 bases between them. The CDR3 extends over 21 amino acids. The germline V gene encodes CDR1 SGHTA and CDR2 FQGTGA. Regarding the study as a whole: Early post-transplant declines in HvG were associated with peak levels of circulating GvH clones. High graft-versus-host to host-versus-graft T cell clonal ratios marked allografts of patients with graft-donor macrochimerism.

About this clone: The target antigen is unknown.

Clones were read by immunoSEQ multiplex PCR, and TCRdb kept only the in-frame ones, dropping some. The sample lists some 77,000 clones; roughly 90% were seen once. This chain links TRBV7-3 with TRBJ2-7; D tentatively reads TRBD1 or TRBD2 (5 bases each). The TCR was taken from a human patient who received an intestinal transplant, so some T cells may come from the graft donor. Sequencing used PBMCs, obtained 98 days after intestinal transplantation. The CDR3 is CASSLEGFARFRPYYSYEQYF. The CDR3 DNA reads TGTGCCAGCAGCTTAGAGGGGTTTGCGCGCTTCCGTCCCTATTACTCCTACGAGCAGTACTTC.